This TCR beta chain was documented in a study of technical replicates of blood from several donors. CDR1 is MNHEY and CDR2 is SVGAGI in the germline V gene. The CDR3 has 14 amino acids. V was clipped by 5 bases and J by 4 bases; unmatched bases: 5. Profiled with immunoSEQ multiplex PCR; TCRdb holds only in-frame clones, not every one. Of tens of thousands of clones listed, around 97% are singletons. What was sequenced was T cells isolated from PBMCs. This sequence was found in a human donor in good health. The gene calls are TRBV6-5 and TRBJ1-5; 7 positions agree with TRBD1. The CDR3 region is CASSRGQKNQPQHF. The DNA of the CDR3 is TGTGCCAGCAGTAGGGGACAGAAAAATCAGCCCCAGCATTTT.